Below, 31 T cell receptor beta chains from the same sample are listed, as sequenced in a study of identifying expanded T cells in peripheral blood (dated by TCRdb to 2018 to 2020). Libraries came from the immunoSEQ multiplex PCR assay. In its TCRdb copy, this immuneACCESS table keeps in-frame sequences only and misses some clones. Where compared with another copy, unresolved V genes explain less than half of these, and the others have no known cause. A total of some 78,000 clones appear in this sample, 80% to 90% of them only once. The ten biggest clones cover 18% of the sample. Sequencing was performed on blood. All receptors come from a person aged 18 to 75 in good health.

J is TRBJ2-1 and V is TRBV7-2; D uncertain. Germline lookup yields CDR1 SGHTA and CDR2 FQGNSA. V lost 2 bases and J 5 bases, leaving 7 bases between the germline ends. There are 13 residues in the CDR3. CDR3 in DNA: TGTGCCAGCAGCTTATTAGGGAACAATGAGCAGTTCTTC. Its protein product is CASSLLGNNEQFF. Complete variable domain (other parts from reference TRBV7-2 and TRBJ2-1): GAGVSQSPSNKVTEKGKDVELRCDPISGHTALYWYRQSLGQGLEFLIYFQGNSAPDKSGLPSDRFSAERTGGSVSTLTIQRTQQEDSAVYLCASSLLGNNEQFFGPGTRLTVL.

The chain joins TRBV7-3 to TRBJ2-7, with D possibly matching TRBD2 (6 bases). This CDR3 spans 14 amino acids. Germline lookup yields CDR1 SGHTA and CDR2 FQGTGA. V lost 5 bases and J 6 bases, leaving 17 bases between the germline ends. CDR3 sequence (DNA): TGTGCCAGCAGCACGCTCGGGGGTACCCGCGAGCAGTACTTC. This sequence encodes CASSTLGGTREQYF. Together with reference TRBV7-3 and TRBJ2-7, the CDR3 gives the full variable domain: GAGVSQTPSNKVTEKGKYVELRCDPISGHTALYWYRQSLGQGPEFLIYFQGTGAADDSGLPNDRFFAVRPEGSVSTLKIQRTERGDSAVYLCASSTLGGTREQYFGPGTRLTVT.

The gene calls are TRBV28 and TRBJ2-7; TRBD1 might be the D (5 bases). CDR1 is MDHEN and CDR2 is SYDVKM in the germline V gene. The CDR3 spans 15 residues. The V and J ends lost 5 bases and 7 bases respectively, with 21 bases between them. CDR3 DNA: TGTGCCAGCAGTGAATACGACATGGCAAGGGGTGAGCAGTACTTC. This encodes CASSEYDMARGEQYF.

The chain has TRBV6-6 and TRBJ2-7, with 7 nucleotides matching TRBD1. The CDR3 sequence is 15 residues long. The J segment lost 5 bases and the V segment lost 6 bases, leaving 13 bases of the junction unmatched. The germline gives CDR1 MNHNY, CDR2 SVGAGI (reference sequence). Here the CDR3 reads CASSPTRDRSNEQYF. CDR3 nucleotide sequence: TGTGCCAGCAGCCCCACCCGGGACAGATCTAACGAGCAGTACTTC.

The chain recombines TRBV6-5 with TRBJ1-5; 7 nucleotides align to TRBD1. The CDR3 runs 14 residues. Trimming removed 8 bases from V and 6 bases from J; junction bases left unmatched: 10. CDR1 and CDR2 (germline): MNHEY, SVGAGI. The CDR3, as DNA: TGTGCCAGCGGACTCGGGACAGCATCTCAGCCCCAGCATTTT. Protein product: CASGLGTASQPQHF.

This clone was detected only once. J is TRBJ2-7 and V is TRBV7-2, with TRBD2 as a possible D gene (5 bases). Trimming removed 3 bases from V and 6 bases from J, with 12 bases in between. This CDR3 contains 13 residues. Looked up from germline, CDR1 is SGHTA and CDR2 is FQGNSA. As DNA, the CDR3 is TGTGCCAGCAGCTTTAATGGTCGGGGCGAGCAGTACTTC. Protein sequence: CASSFNGRGEQYF.

This rearrangement joins TRBV6-5 to TRBJ1-1; D gene ambiguous. The germline gives CDR1 MNHEY, CDR2 SVGAGI. There are 13 residues in the CDR3. The V and J ends lost 2 bases and 2 bases respectively, with 6 bases between them. The CDR3 sequence: CASSYRFNTEAFF. Here the CDR3 DNA reads TGTGCCAGCAGTTACAGATTTAACACTGAAGCTTTCTTT.

The V gene is TRBV4-3, the J gene TRBJ2-7; a possible D gene is TRBD1 (6 bases). The CDR3 runs 16 residues. The V end was cut by 5 bases, the J end by 7 bases, with 24 bases between. Per the germline V gene, CDR1 is LGHNA and CDR2 is YSLEER. The CDR3 nucleotides are TGCGCCAGCAGCTTGGACATGGGGGCCTCGCGGGTTGAGCAGTACTTC. Translated: CASSLDMGASRVEQYF.

Worth noting for this clone: A read error may produce the germline difference seen at one junction end. V usage is TRBV5-8 and J usage is TRBJ2-5; no definite D call. The CDR3 is made up of 14 amino acids. Germline V gene data show CDR1 as SGHTS and CDR2 as YDEGEE. This CDR3 reads CASSLRRNLEAQYF. The CDR3 coding sequence is TGTGCCAGCAGCTTGAGGCGGAACCTAGAGGCCCAGTACTTC.

This clone was counted a single time. V and J are TRBV11-2 and TRBJ2-7; a weak D match, TRBD1 (5 bases). V was clipped by 1 base and J by 5 bases, with 12 bases between them. CDR1 and CDR2 from the germline V gene are SGHAT and FQNNGV. This CDR3 is built from 14 residues. This CDR3 reads CASSLVAGLNEQYF. The CDR3 DNA reads as TGTGCCAGCAGCTTAGTAGCAGGGCTGAACGAGCAGTACTTC.

This clone was seen just once. The rearrangement uses TRBV6-5 and TRBJ1-1; 10 nucleotides line up with TRBD1. The V gene end was trimmed by 0 bases and the J gene end by 2 bases; junction bases not matched to a gene: 3. The germline CDR1 and CDR2 sequences are MNHEY and SVGAGI. The CDR3 spans 16 residues. CDR3 in DNA: TGTGCCAGCAGTTACTCCTGGACAGGGGGAAACACTGAAGCTTTCTTT. Its protein product is CASSYSWTGGNTEAFF.

The chain is built from TRBV19 and TRBJ1-5; TRBD1 aligns across 8 bases. Looked up from germline, CDR1 is LNHDA and CDR2 is SQIVND (reference sequence). There are 16 residues in the CDR3. Losses at the gene ends were 7 bases for V and 0 bases for J; bases not matched to a gene: 8. CDR3: CASTLGQGNSNQPQHF. The CDR3 DNA follows: TGTGCCAGTACCTTAGGACAGGGTAATAGCAATCAGCCCCAGCATTTT.

The J gene is TRBJ2-7, the V gene TRBV10-2; D is ambiguous. The CDR3 consists of 14 residues. The V gene's germline CDR1 is WSHSY and CDR2 SAAADI. V was trimmed by 3 bases and J by 4 bases, leaving 13 bases between them. CDR3 DNA: TGCGCCAGCAGTGAAAGCCCCTTCCTGTACGAGCAGTACTTC. It codes for CASSESPFLYEQYF.

The rearrangement joins TRBV10-3 to TRBJ2-7, with TRBD1 identical over 8 bases. CDR3 size: 12 residues. Germline V CDR1 and CDR2: ENHRY, SYGVKD. Unmatched junction bases numbered 6, after V lost 7 bases and J lost 7 bases. The CDR3 loop reads CAINPGGGEQYF. The CDR3, as DNA: TGTGCCATCAACCCAGGGGGCGGGGAGCAGTACTTC.

The CDR3 loop reads CASSPTVGIGNTIYF. The CDR3 coding sequence is TGTGCCAGCAGCCCGACAGTCGGTATTGGAAACACCATATATTTT. The chain combines TRBV5-6 with TRBJ1-3; D possibly corresponds to TRBD1 (5 bases). The CDR3 sequence is 15 residues long. Germline CDR1 and CDR2: SGHDT and YYEEEE. The germline V and J ends were trimmed by 4 bases and 3 bases, with 14 bases remaining between them.

This chain joins TRBV4-3 and TRBJ2-7; 10 bases map to TRBD1. The junction had 8 bases not matched to a gene; V was cut back by 0 bases and J by 6 bases. The germline V gene has CDR1 LGHNA and CDR2 YSLEER. CDR3 size: 16 residues. DNA of the CDR3: TGCGCCAGCAGCCAAGAGGGACAGGGGCTCCACTGCGAGCAGTACTTC. This encodes CASSQEGQGLHCEQYF.

This rearrangement joins TRBV13 to TRBJ2-3; 12 bases match TRBD2. Germline trimming cut 6 bases from V and 0 bases from J; bases unmatched to any gene: 19. CDR1 is PRHDT, CDR2 FYEKMQ, per germline (reference sequence). The CDR3 runs to 21 residues. The CDR3 loop reads CASSSLYFTSGGLTSTDTQYF. The CDR3 region has the DNA TGTGCCAGCAGTAGCCTATATTTCACTAGCGGGGGGCTTACTAGCACAGATACGCAGTATTTT.

This clone was detected only a few times. Its ends do not fully match the called genes, so a read error is possible. V and J are TRBV27 and TRBJ2-1; 8 bases line up with TRBD2. This CDR3 is 12 amino acids long. Germline V gene data show CDR1 as MNHEY and CDR2 as SMNVEV (reference sequence). The CDR3: CDGGLGINEQFF. In nucleotides, the CDR3 is TGCGATGGGGGACTAGGGATCAATGAGCAGTTCTTC.

In this sample, this clone turned up once. This chain's CDR3 is CASSSRTGEGEKLFF. For the CDR3, the DNA is TGTGCCAGCAGCTCCCGGACAGGGGAAGGTGAAAAACTGTTTTTT. The chain couples TRBV5-5 to TRBJ1-4; TRBD1 matches 9 bases. The V and J ends lost 3 bases and 7 bases, in that order; junction bases with no gene match: 7. The CDR3 runs to 15 residues. The germline gives CDR1 SGHKS, CDR2 YYEKEE (reference sequence).

This clone was found once. The V and J genes are TRBV7-9 and TRBJ2-5, with unresolved D. Per the germline V gene, CDR1 is SEHNR and CDR2 is FQNEAQ (reference sequence). The CDR3 extends over 14 amino acids. V shed 5 bases and J shed 1 base, with 11 bases lying between them. The CDR3 here is CASSPRMIQETQYF. CDR3 nucleotide sequence: TGTGCCAGCAGCCCAAGGATGATCCAAGAGACCCAGTACTTC.

The chain uses TRBV6-6 and TRBJ2-7; 7 bases align to TRBD2. The CDR3 sequence is 15 residues long. Losses at the gene ends were 5 bases for V and 4 bases for J; bases not matched to a gene: 11. Germline assignment: CDR1 MNHNY and CDR2 SVGAGI (reference sequence). This CDR3 reads CASSPLSGNRYEQYF. The DNA of the CDR3 is TGTGCCAGCAGTCCCCTCAGCGGGAACCGGTACGAGCAGTACTTC.

The chain combines TRBV18 with TRBJ1-2; D is undetermined. Germline V gives CDR1 KGHSH, CDR2 LQKENI. Trimming left V 4 bases short and J 0 bases short, with 9 bases between. CDR3 length: 14 amino acids. The CDR3 nucleotides read TGTGCCAGCTCACTTCAGAATTCTAACTATGGCTACACCTTC. Translated, it gives CASSLQNSNYGYTF.

This clone was seen just once. CDR3 sequence reads: CASSSGQERYYGYTF. The CDR3 DNA sequence: TGTGCCAGCAGCTCCGGACAGGAAAGATACTATGGCTACACCTTC. This chain uses TRBV7-8 with TRBJ1-2; 7 bases line up with TRBD1. CDR1 and CDR2 from the germline V gene are SGHVS and FQNEAQ. The CDR3 totals 15 residues. After removal of 4 bases from V and 3 bases from J, the junction contained 8 bases not matched to a gene. The full variable domain, with the rest looked up from reference TRBV7-8 and TRBJ1-2, is GAGVSQSPRYKVAKRGQDVALRCDPISGHVSLFWYQQALGQGPEFLTYFQNEAQLDKSGLPSDRFFAERPEGSVSTLKIQRTQQEDSAVYLCASSSGQERYYGYTFGSGTRLTVV.

This rearrangement joins TRBV7-9 to TRBJ1-1; weak D call: TRBD1 (5 bases). This CDR3 comprises 18 residues. Trimming removed 3 bases at V and 0 bases at J, with 20 bases between. Looked up from germline, CDR1 is SEHNR and CDR2 is FQNEAQ (reference sequence). The CDR3, as DNA: TGTGCCAGCAGCTTTGAGAAGGGCGGGGCTTCAATGAACACTGAAGCTTTCTTT. Its protein product is CASSFEKGGASMNTEAFF.

V is TRBV7-3 and J is TRBJ2-7; D is unclear. The ends were cut back, 3 bases at V and 4 bases at J, with 16 bases in the middle. The CDR3 totals 15 residues. From germline, CDR1 is SGHTA and CDR2 FQGTGA. CDR3 loop: CASSFGLDPAYEQYF. DNA of the CDR3: TGTGCCAGCAGCTTCGGTCTGGACCCTGCTTACGAGCAGTACTTC.

V is TRBV29-1 and J is TRBJ2-7, with D perhaps TRBD1 (6 bases). V dropped 7 bases and J dropped 7 bases, with 17 bases sitting between them. The CDR3 extends over 12 amino acids. Germline V CDR1 and CDR2: SQVTM, ANQGSEA. The CDR3 DNA reads TGCAGCGCCCAAACAGGGCGAGGGGAGCAGTACTTC. Residues: CSAQTGRGEQYF.

The chain combines TRBV7-2 with TRBJ1-2; D gene ambiguous. V lost 5 bases and J 6 bases, leaving 13 bases between the germline ends. This CDR3 has 13 amino acids. The V gene's germline CDR1 is SGHTA and CDR2 FQGNSA. CDR3 residues: CASSPSGSNGYTF. In DNA form, the CDR3 reads TGTGCCAGCAGCCCGTCGGGGTCCAATGGCTACACCTTC.

V gene TRBV4-1 combines with J gene TRBJ2-2, with D perhaps assigned TRBD1 or TRBD2 (5 bases each). The ends were cut back, 4 bases at V and 5 bases at J, with 8 bases in the middle. The germline CDR1 and CDR2 sequences are MGHRA and YSYEKL. This CDR3 contains 13 residues. CDR3 in DNA: TGCGCCAGCAGCCGGGACGGTACCGGGGAGCTGTTTTTT. It yields the protein CASSRDGTGELFF.

This clone has just a few counts. V and J are TRBV6-5 and TRBJ2-7; 7 bases match TRBD2. V shed 8 bases and J 6 bases; nucleotides not matched to a gene: 13. Germline V CDR1 and CDR2: MNHEY, SVGAGI. This CDR3 is built from 14 residues. CDR3 sequence reads: CASRAGLGRGEQYF. CDR3 DNA sequence: TGTGCCAGCCGAGCGGGACTGGGTCGAGGCGAGCAGTACTTC.

This clone was seen more than once but under ten times. V gene TRBV30 combines with J gene TRBJ2-1; D is perhaps TRBD2 (6 bases). CDR1 is GTSNPN, CDR2 SVGIG, per germline (reference sequence). There are 14 residues in the CDR3. Between the trimmed V and J ends, which lost 1 base and 1 base, there was a span of 8 bases. The CDR3, as DNA: TGTGCCTGGAGTGATCTAGCGTCCTACAATGAGCAGTTCTTC. Translating gives CAWSDLASYNEQFF.

DNA for the CDR3: TGCGCCAGCAGCCAAGAGATTACTAGCGGGAGTCACCAAGAGACCCAGTACTTC. As protein: CASSQEITSGSHQETQYF. V gene TRBV4-3 combines with J gene TRBJ2-5; the match to TRBD2 covers 11 bases. CDR3 length: 18 amino acids. V lost 0 bases, J lost 0 bases, and 6 bases stayed unmatched. The germline V gene has CDR1 LGHNA and CDR2 YSLEER.